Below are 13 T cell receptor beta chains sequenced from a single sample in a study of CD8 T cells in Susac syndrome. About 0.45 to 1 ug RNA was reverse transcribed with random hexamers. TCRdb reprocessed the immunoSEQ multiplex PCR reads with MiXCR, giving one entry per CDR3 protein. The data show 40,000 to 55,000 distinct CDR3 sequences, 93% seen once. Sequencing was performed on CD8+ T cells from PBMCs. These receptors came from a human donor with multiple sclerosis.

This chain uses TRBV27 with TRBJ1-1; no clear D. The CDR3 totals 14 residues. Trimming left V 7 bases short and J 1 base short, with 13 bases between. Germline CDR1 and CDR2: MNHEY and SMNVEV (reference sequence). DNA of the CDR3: TGTGCCAGCACCCTCGGTGGAGGGAACACTGAAGCTTTCTTT. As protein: CASTLGGGNTEAFF.

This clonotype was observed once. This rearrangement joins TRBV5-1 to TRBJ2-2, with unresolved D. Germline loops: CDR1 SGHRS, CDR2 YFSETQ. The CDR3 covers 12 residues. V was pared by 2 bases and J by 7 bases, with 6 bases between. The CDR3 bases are TGCGCCAGCAGCTTCGACCTCGGGGAGCTGTTTTTT. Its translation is CASSFDLGELFF. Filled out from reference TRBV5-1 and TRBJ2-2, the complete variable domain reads KAGVTQTPRYLIKTRGQQVTLSCSPISGHRSVSWYQQTPGQGLQFLFEYFSETQRNKGNFPGRFSGRQFSNSRSEMNVSTLELGDSALYLCASSFDLGELFFGEGSRLTVL.

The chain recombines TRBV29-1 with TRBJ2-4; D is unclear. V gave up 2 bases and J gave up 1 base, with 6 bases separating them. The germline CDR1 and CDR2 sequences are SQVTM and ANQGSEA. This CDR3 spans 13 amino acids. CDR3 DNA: TGCAGCGTTGAATTGCCGGCCAAAAACATTCAGTACTTC. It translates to CSVELPAKNIQYF. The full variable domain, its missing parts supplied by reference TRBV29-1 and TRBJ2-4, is SAVISQKPSRDICQRGTSLTIQCQVDSQVTMMFWYRQQPGQSLTLIATANQGSEATYESGFVIDKFPISRPNLTFSTLTVSNMSPEDSSIYLCSVELPAKNIQYFGAGTRLSVL.

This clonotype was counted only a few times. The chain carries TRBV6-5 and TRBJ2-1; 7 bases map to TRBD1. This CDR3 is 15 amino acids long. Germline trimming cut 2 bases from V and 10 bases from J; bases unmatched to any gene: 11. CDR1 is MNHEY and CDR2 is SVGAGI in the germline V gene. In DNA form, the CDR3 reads TGTGCCAGCAGTTACATGTGGGACAGCTCTCCCGAGCAGTTCTTC. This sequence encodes CASSYMWDSSPEQFF.

The CDR3 sequence: CASTPGSPYEQYF. The CDR3 nucleotides are TGTGCCAGCACCCCTGGGTCTCCCTACGAGCAGTACTTC. This rearrangement joins TRBV6-2 or TRBV6-3 to TRBJ2-7; no definite D call. Per the germline V gene, CDR1 is MNHEY and CDR2 is SVGEGT. The V end lost 7 bases, the J end lost 2 bases, and 12 bases lay between the germline ends. The CDR3 consists of 13 residues.

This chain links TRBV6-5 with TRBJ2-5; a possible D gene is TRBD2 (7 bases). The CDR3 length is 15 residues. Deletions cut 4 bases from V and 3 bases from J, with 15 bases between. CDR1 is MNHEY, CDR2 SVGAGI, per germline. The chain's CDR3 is CASSSYVGGEETQYF. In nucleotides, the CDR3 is TGTGCCAGCAGTTCCTATGTAGGGGGGGAAGAGACCCAGTACTTC.

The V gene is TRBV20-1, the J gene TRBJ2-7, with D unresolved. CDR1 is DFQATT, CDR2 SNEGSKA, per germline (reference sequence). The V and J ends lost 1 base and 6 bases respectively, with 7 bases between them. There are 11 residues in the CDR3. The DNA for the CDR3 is TGCAGTGCTAGAGTGACCAGCGAGCAGTACTTC. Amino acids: CSARVTSEQYF.

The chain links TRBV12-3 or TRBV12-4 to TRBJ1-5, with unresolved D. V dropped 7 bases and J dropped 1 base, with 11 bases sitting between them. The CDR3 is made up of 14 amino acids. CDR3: CASTADGSNQPQHF. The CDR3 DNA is TGTGCCAGCACTGCAGATGGGAGCAATCAGCCCCAGCATTTT.

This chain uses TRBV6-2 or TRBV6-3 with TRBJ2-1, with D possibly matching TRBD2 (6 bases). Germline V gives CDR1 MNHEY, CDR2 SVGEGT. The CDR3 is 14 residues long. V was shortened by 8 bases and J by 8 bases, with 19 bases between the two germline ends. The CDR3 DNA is TGTGCCAGCGCCCGGATGGCGGGGCTCGATGAGCAGTTCTTC. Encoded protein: CASARMAGLDEQFF.

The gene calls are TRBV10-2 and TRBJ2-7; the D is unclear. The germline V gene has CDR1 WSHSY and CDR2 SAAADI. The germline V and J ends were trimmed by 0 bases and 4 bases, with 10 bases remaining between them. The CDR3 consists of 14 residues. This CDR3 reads CASSESGIRYEQYF. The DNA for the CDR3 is TGCGCCAGCAGTGAGTCAGGGATTCGGTACGAGCAGTACTTC.

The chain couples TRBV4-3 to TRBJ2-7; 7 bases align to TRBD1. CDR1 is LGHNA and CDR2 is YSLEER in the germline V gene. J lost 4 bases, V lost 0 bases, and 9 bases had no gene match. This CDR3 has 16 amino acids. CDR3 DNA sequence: TGCGCCAGCAGCCAAGATTGGGCAGGGGGATGGTACGAGCAGTACTTC. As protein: CASSQDWAGGWYEQYF.

CDR3 residues: CASSQRFTGGRETQYF. As DNA, the CDR3 is TGCGCCAGCAGCCAACGTTTTACAGGTGGTAGGGAGACCCAGTACTTC. This chain links TRBV4-1 with TRBJ2-5; D may be TRBD1 (5 bases). This CDR3 spans 16 amino acids. V was shortened by 2 bases and J by 5 bases, with 18 bases between the two germline ends. Germline values: CDR1 MGHRA, CDR2 YSYEKL.

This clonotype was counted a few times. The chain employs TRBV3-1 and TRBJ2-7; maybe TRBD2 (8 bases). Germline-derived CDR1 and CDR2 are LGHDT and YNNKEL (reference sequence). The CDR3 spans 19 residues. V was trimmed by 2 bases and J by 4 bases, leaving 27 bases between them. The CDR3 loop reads CASSQRPRGGLVTDYEQYF. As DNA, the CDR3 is TGTGCCAGCAGCCAAAGACCCAGGGGGGGACTAGTAACGGATTACGAGCAGTACTTC.